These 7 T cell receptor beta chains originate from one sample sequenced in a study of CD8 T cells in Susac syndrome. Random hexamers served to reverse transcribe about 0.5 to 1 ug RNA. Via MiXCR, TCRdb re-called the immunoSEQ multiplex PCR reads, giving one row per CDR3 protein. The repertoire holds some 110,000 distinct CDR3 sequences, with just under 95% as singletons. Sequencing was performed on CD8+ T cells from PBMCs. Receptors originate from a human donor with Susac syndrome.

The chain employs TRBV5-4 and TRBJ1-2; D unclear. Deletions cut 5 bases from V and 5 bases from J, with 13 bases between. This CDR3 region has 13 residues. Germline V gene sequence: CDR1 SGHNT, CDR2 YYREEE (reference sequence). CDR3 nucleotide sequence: TGTGCCAGCAGGCACCGGGAGGATTATGGCTACACCTTC. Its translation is CASRHREDYGYTF.

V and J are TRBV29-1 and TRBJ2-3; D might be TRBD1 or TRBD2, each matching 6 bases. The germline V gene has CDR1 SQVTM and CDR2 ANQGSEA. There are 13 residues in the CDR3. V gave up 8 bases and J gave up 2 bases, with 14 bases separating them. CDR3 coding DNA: TGCAGCTCGAATAGGGGGGACACAGATACGCAGTATTTT. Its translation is CSSNRGDTDTQYF.

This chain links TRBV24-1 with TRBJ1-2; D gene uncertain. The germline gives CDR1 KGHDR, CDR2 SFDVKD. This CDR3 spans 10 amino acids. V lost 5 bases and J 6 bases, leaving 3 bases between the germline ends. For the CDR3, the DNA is TGTGCCACCAGTGTGGATGGCTACACCTTC. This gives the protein CATSVDGYTF.

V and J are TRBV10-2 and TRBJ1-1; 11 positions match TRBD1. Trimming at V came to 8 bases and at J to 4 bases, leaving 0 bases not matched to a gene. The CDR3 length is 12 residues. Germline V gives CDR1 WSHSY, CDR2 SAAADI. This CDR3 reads CASGTGGTEAFF. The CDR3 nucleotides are TGCGCCAGCGGGACAGGGGGCACTGAAGCTTTCTTT.

CDR3 sequence (DNA): TGTGCCGCACAGGGTTCGAAGGCTGGGGCCAACGTCCTGACTTTC. Protein product: CAAQGSKAGANVLTF. The chain is built from TRBV6-2 or TRBV6-3 and TRBJ2-6; D perhaps matches TRBD1 (6 bases). Deletions cut 11 bases from V and 2 bases from J, with 16 bases between. CDR3 length: 15 residues. The germline V gene encodes CDR1 MNHEY and CDR2 SVGEGT.

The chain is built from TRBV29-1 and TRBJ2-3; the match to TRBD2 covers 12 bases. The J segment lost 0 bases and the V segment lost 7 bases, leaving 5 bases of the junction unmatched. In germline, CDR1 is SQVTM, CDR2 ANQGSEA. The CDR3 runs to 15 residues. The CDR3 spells CSAKTSGGSTDTQYF. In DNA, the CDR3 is TGCAGCGCGAAGACTAGCGGGGGAAGCACAGATACGCAGTATTTT.

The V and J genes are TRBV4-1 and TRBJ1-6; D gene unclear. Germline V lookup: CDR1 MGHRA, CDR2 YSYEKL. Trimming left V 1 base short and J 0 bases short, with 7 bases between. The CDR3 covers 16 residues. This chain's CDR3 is CASSQGGGSYNSPLHF. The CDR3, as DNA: TGCGCCAGCAGCCAAGGGGGTGGCTCCTATAATTCACCCCTCCACTTT.